The clone carrying this TCR beta chain has a single count. The assay was immunoSEQ multiplex PCR, and TCRdb's table has in-frame clones only and misses some. The sample holds about 53,000 clones; around 86% are singletons and the top ten take about 2.7%. This CDR3 has 16 amino acids. V trimming: 5 bases; J trimming: 4 bases; junction bases outside the gene matches: 9. Germline CDR1 reads SGHTA; CDR2 reads FQGNSA. This record belongs to a study of blood T cell repertoires in COVID-19. As for the study in general: There were acute and convalescent COVID-19 samples, and they came from the United States, Italy and Spain.

Sequencing used peripheral blood. The chain recombines TRBV7-2 with TRBJ2-1; TRBD2 matches at 9 bases. This clonotype originated in a man aged 80 or over with acute or convalescent COVID-19. CDR3 in amino acids: CASSPTGTSFYNEQFF. The CDR3 coding sequence is TGTGCCAGCAGCCCGACCGGGACTAGCTTTTACAATGAGCAGTTCTTC.